This entry lists 19 T cell receptor beta chains sequenced from one sample in a study of blood T cell repertoires in COVID-19 (TCRdb year 2020). The method behind the library was the immunoSEQ multiplex PCR assay. TCRdb mirrors the immuneACCESS table, restricted to in-frame sequences. Some clones are absent from its copies; in checked studies, under half trace to an unresolved V gene, and the reason for the others is unknown. Present in this sample are 95,000 to 110,000 clones, around 89% of which were seen just once. Of the sample, 4% to 6% falls within the top ten clones. Material for sequencing was peripheral blood. Receptor source: a man aged 40-50 years with active or convalescent COVID-19.

The chain recombines TRBV9 with TRBJ2-1; TRBD2 agrees at 11 bases. J gave up 4 bases and V 0 bases, and 6 bases lay outside the gene matches. The CDR3 contains 17 residues. Germline loops: CDR1 SGDLS, CDR2 YYNGEE. Written as DNA, the CDR3 is TGTGCCAGCAGCGTAGCTTTGGGACTAGCGGATTACAATGAGCAGTTCTTC. Protein product: CASSVALGLADYNEQFF.

CDR3 coding DNA: TGTGCCAGCAGTCAAGGGGGACTAGCGAGCAATGAGCAGTTCTTC. Protein product: CASSQGGLASNEQFF. The chain employs TRBV7-8 and TRBJ2-1; 10 nucleotides align to TRBD2. This CDR3 comprises 15 residues. Germline V gene lookup returns CDR1 SGHVS and CDR2 FQNEAQ. The V and J ends lost 6 bases and 6 bases, in that order; junction bases with no gene match: 8.

The CDR3 region has the DNA TGTGCCAGCAGTCTCGGACAGGGGTCCTACGAGCAGTACTTC. Its translation is CASSLGQGSYEQYF. The J gene is TRBJ2-7, the V gene TRBV27; 9 bases agree with TRBD1. The trim removed 5 bases at V and 1 base at J, leaving 3 bases unmatched. The germline CDR1 and CDR2 sequences are MNHEY and SMNVEV (reference sequence). CDR3 length equals 14 residues.

V gene TRBV9 combines with J gene TRBJ1-2, with a weak D call TRBD1 (5 bases). Trimming stripped 3 bases from V and 7 bases from J, with 7 bases between. The CDR3 has 11 amino acids. Germline V CDR1 and CDR2: SGDLS, YYNGEE. CDR3 residues: CASSGTPGYTF. The CDR3, as DNA: TGTGCCAGCAGCGGGACACCTGGCTACACCTTC.

The rearrangement links TRBV10-3 to TRBJ2-3; D might be TRBD1 (6 bases). V was pared by 10 bases and J by 6 bases, with 17 bases between. CDR1 is ENHRY and CDR2 is SYGVKD in the germline V gene. This CDR3 spans 13 amino acids. In DNA, the CDR3 is TGTGCCAGCGCGATATACAGGGACGATACGCAGTATTTT. Protein product: CASAIYRDDTQYF.

The chain uses TRBV3-1 (or the pseudogene TRBV3-2) and TRBJ1-4; TRBD1 agrees at 8 bases. CDR1 and CDR2 (germline): LGHDT, YNNKEL (reference sequence). This CDR3 has 14 amino acids. Losses at the gene ends were 5 bases for V and 5 bases for J; bases not matched to a gene: 4. CDR3 protein: CASSSRQGNEKLFF. CDR3 DNA: TGTGCCAGCAGCTCTCGACAGGGGAATGAAAAACTGTTTTTT.

The DNA for the CDR3 is TGTGCCAGTACCCAAAGCAGTGCGGCGGATAAGCAGTTCTTC. As protein: CASTQSSAADKQFF. The rearrangement links TRBV19 to TRBJ2-1, with D hard to call. The germline V and J ends were trimmed by 7 bases and 11 bases, with 21 bases remaining between them. This CDR3 spans 14 amino acids. The V gene's germline CDR1 is LNHDA and CDR2 SQIVND (reference sequence).

The chain has TRBV27 and TRBJ1-4; D may be TRBD1 (5 bases). CDR3 size: 13 residues. V was clipped by 5 bases and J by 8 bases, with 12 bases between them. Germline CDR1 is MNHEY and CDR2 is SMNVEV (reference sequence). The CDR3, as DNA: TGTGCCAGCAGTGCCGCCGACAGAGAAAAACTGTTTTTT. Its translation is CASSAADREKLFF.

The J gene is TRBJ2-3, the V gene TRBV5-1; D unresolved. Germline lookup yields CDR1 SGHRS and CDR2 YFSETQ. The CDR3 covers 14 residues. V was shortened by 3 bases and J by 0 bases, with 8 bases between the two germline ends. The CDR3 DNA follows: TGCGCCAGCAGCTCCGGAGCTAGCACAGATACGCAGTATTTT. As protein: CASSSGASTDTQYF.

The rearrangement joins TRBV2 to TRBJ2-3; D might be TRBD2 (6 bases). Germline loops: CDR1 SNHLY, CDR2 FYNNEI. V lost 8 bases to trimming and J lost 2 bases, with 14 bases between them. This CDR3 spans 14 amino acids. In DNA form, the CDR3 reads TGTGCCAGCGAAGTAGCGGAGAACACAGATACGCAGTATTTT. Translated, it gives CASEVAENTDTQYF.

The chain links TRBV10-1 to TRBJ2-3; 10 nucleotides line up with TRBD2. The CDR3 has 16 amino acids. The germline gives CDR1 WNHNN, CDR2 SYGVQD (reference sequence). The V and J ends lost 1 base and 2 bases, in that order; junction bases with no gene match: 3. The CDR3 DNA sequence: TGCGCCAGCAGTGAGTTAGCGGGAGGATCCACAGATACGCAGTATTTT. This gives the protein CASSELAGGSTDTQYF.

The chain has TRBV19 and TRBJ1-2; D gene unclear. Per the germline V gene, CDR1 is LNHDA and CDR2 is SQIVND (reference sequence). Trimming left V 9 bases short and J 5 bases short, with 13 bases between. CDR3 length: 12 amino acids. The CDR3 bases are TGTGCCAGCACAACCCCCCCTTATGGCTACACCTTC. Translated: CASTTPPYGYTF.

In this sample, this clone turned up once. The V gene is TRBV10-3, the J gene TRBJ2-3, with 9 bases aligning to TRBD2. CDR1 ENHRY and CDR2 SYGVKD come from the germline V gene. Germline trimming cut 2 bases from V and 1 base from J; bases unmatched to any gene: 7. There are 17 residues in the CDR3. The CDR3 nucleotides are TGTGCCATCAGTGAGCGGCGGGAGGGCCTAGGCACAGATACGCAGTATTTT. Protein: CAISERREGLGTDTQYF.

V usage is TRBV3-1 (or the pseudogene TRBV3-2) and J usage is TRBJ1-3, with TRBD1 identical over 7 bases. V dropped 3 bases and J dropped 4; count of bases not matched to a gene: 9. The CDR3 covers 16 residues. Per germline, CDR1 LGHDT and CDR2 YNNKEL (reference sequence). Here the CDR3 DNA reads TGTGCCAGCAGCCACATCACAGGGGCGGGAGGAAACACCATATATTTT. Amino acids: CASSHITGAGGNTIYF.

The chain combines TRBV28 with TRBJ2-2, with D perhaps TRBD1 (5 bases). The germline V gene has CDR1 MDHEN and CDR2 SYDVKM. CDR3 length: 14 amino acids. Trimming cost V 2 bases and J 7 bases, with 11 bases left between them. The CDR3 is CASSLGQGIGELFF. The CDR3 DNA follows: TGTGCCAGCAGTTTAGGCCAGGGAATCGGGGAGCTGTTTTTT.

V usage is TRBV7-3 and J usage is TRBJ2-2, with D unclear. The germline gives CDR1 SGHTA, CDR2 FQGTGA. V shed 4 bases and J shed 2 bases, with 5 bases lying between them. The CDR3 totals 13 residues. The CDR3 nucleotides are TGTGCCAGCAGCTACACCAACACCGGGGAGCTGTTTTTT. It translates to CASSYTNTGELFF.

The chain uses TRBV27 and TRBJ2-7; 14 bases match TRBD2. V was pared by 6 bases and J by 2 bases, with 15 bases of the junction left unmatched. This CDR3 has 19 amino acids. In germline, CDR1 is MNHEY, CDR2 SMNVEV (reference sequence). Written as DNA, the CDR3 is TGTGCCAGCAGCCTTGCCCGGGGGACTAGCGGGAGAAAGGCCTACGAGCAGTACTTC. It yields the protein CASSLARGTSGRKAYEQYF.

This chain uses TRBV28 with TRBJ1-2; D is unresolved. The ends were cut back, 3 bases at V and 8 bases at J, with 16 bases in the middle. From germline, CDR1 is MDHEN and CDR2 SYDVKM. There are 14 residues in the CDR3. The CDR3: CASSLWIQAGGYTF. The CDR3 DNA is TGTGCCAGCAGTTTGTGGATCCAAGCGGGCGGCTACACCTTC.

The count of this clone is one. V gene TRBV27 combines with J gene TRBJ2-7, with 9 bases aligning to TRBD1. Looked up from germline, CDR1 is MNHEY and CDR2 is SMNVEV (reference sequence). V was clipped by 8 bases and J by 2 bases; unmatched bases: 4. CDR3 length: 13 residues. The DNA of the CDR3 is TGTGCCAGCGTCTGGGACAGGGCCTACGAGCAGTACTTC. Its protein is CASVWDRAYEQYF.